The sequence of this T cell receptor beta chain was determined in a study of T-cell memory formation after mild COVID-19 (dated by TCRdb to the early 2020s). At the level of the whole study: Most TCR sequence clusters were specific to one of the two donors. In two donors, T-cell clones that expanded and contracted after mild COVID-19 were followed by sequencing TCRalpha and TCRbeta repertoires longitudinally. The cohort was made up of two young adult volunteers, one female and one male, who were previously healthy. Summary of the overall study and its limitations: Contracting CD4+ clones appeared mostly in the CM and EM memory subsets, whereas CD8+ clones were enriched in EMRA. From day 15 to 85, contracting clones showed balanced CD4/CD8 phenotypes, whereas a second wave of clones that expanded from day 15 to 37 leaned towards CD4+. Whether the second-wave clones peaking on day 37 were SARS-CoV-2 specific was not confirmed. The detection of some responding clones in pre-infection memory suggests that pre-existing cross-reactive memory T cells joined the SARS-CoV-2 response. The study included only a couple of mild cases, and larger cohorts that include severe cases with pre-infection samples were judged to be necessary.

For sequencing, an Illumina NovaSeq 6000 was employed. Using 5'RACE with constant-segment primers, TCRalpha and TCRbeta cDNA libraries were constructed, with sample barcodes and unique molecular identifiers added in the process. Trizol reagent was used to extract RNA from every sample. Amplification of the libraries took two PCR steps, and the second step added a second sample barcode plus Illumina TruSeq adapters. The libraries were sequenced on an Illumina NovaSeq using 2 x 150 bp paired-end reads. For the original study's pipeline: Demultiplexing of reads and collapsing into UMI-guided consensus sequences were performed with migec v1.2.7. Using mixcr v2.1.11, the UMI consensuses were aligned to TRA and TRB V and J templates and assembled into clonotypes. Clonotypes were classified as expanded or contracted when called significant by both edgeR and NoisET, with noise models trained on biological replicates. For edgeR calls, the thresholds were a false discovery rate-adjusted p below 0.01 and a log2 fold-change of 1. As an exploratory analysis of dynamics, max-normalized trajectories of the 1000 most abundant clonotypes were examined by PCA with hierarchical clustering. The CD4 or CD8 phenotype of responding clones was assigned using the separately sequenced CD4+ and CD8+ repertoires. TCRdb handled the public reads itself, with Q25 trimming in fastp and clone calling in MiXCR, and kept productive beta chains. Rows are combined by CDR3 protein, so each entry shows the most common genes and DNA. It is TCRdb's table, rather than the study itself, that gives the V and J calls and clone size. For this sample the table gives roughly 300,000 distinct CDR3 sequences, of which roughly 13% were detected only once. The ten largest clones add up to about 20% of the sample.

CDR1 and CDR2 (SGHVS, FQNEAQ) derive from the germline V gene. Measured from the cysteine to the phenylalanine, the CDR3 is 17 residues long. Just CDR3 DNA is preserved here, 51 bases in frame from base 1. V loses 5 bases, J loses 2 bases, and the germline ends lie 19 bases apart. PBMCs were isolated by Ficoll-Paque density gradient centrifugation. Details on this clonotype: The antigen it recognizes is unknown. No much larger clone is present one base from it, and per-base qualities are unavailable.

The V gene is TRBV7-8 and the J gene is TRBJ1-5, with a weak D call of TRBD1 (5 bases match). Source material: PBMCs or a T cell subset sorted from them (not recorded which). This clonotype was obtained from a man between 18 and 35 years old who had mild COVID-19 (a few samples of this study predate the infection). The sample titles of this study are shuffled in the database, so cell type and time point are left out; the donor was told from shared clones. The encoded CDR3 is CASSQRAGEWGNQPQHF. The nucleotide sequence reads TGTGCCAGCAGCCAGCGGGCGGGGGAGTGGGGCAATCAGCCCCAGCATTTT.